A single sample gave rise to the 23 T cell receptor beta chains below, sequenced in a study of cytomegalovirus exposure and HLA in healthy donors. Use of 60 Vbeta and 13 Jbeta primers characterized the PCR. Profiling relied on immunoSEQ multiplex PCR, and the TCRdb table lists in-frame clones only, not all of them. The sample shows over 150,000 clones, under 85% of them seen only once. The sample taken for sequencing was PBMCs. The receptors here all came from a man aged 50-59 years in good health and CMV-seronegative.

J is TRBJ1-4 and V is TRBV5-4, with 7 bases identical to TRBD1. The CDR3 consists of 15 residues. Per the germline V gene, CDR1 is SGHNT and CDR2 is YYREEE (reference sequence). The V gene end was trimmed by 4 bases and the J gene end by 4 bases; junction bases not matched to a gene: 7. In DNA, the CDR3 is TGTGCCAGCAGCCCTGACAGGGCCATTAATGAAAAACTGTTTTTT. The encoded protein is CASSPDRAINEKLFF.

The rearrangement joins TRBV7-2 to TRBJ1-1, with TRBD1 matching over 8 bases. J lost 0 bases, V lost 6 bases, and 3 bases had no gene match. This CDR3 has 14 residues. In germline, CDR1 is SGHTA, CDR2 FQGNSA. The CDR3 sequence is CASSRQGMNTEAFF. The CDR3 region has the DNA TGTGCCAGCAGTCGACAGGGGATGAACACTGAAGCTTTCTTT.

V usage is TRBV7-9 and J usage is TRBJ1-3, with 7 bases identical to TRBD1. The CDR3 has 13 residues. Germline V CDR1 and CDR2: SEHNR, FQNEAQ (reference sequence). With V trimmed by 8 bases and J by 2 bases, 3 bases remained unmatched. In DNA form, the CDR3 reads TGTGCCAGCGCCCAGGGGGCTGGAAACACCATATATTTT. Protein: CASAQGAGNTIYF.

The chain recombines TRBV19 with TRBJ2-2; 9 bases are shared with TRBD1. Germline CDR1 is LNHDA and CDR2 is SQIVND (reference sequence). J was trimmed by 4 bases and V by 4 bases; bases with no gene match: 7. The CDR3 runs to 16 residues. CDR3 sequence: CASSTTQGAGTGELFF. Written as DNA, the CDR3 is TGTGCCAGTAGTACCACACAGGGGGCGGGCACCGGGGAGCTGTTTTTT.

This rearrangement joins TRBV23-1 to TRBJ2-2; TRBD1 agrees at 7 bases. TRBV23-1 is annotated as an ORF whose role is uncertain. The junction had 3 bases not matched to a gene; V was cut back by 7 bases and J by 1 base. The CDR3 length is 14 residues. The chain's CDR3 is CASIRDRNTGELFF. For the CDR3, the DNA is TGCGCCAGCATTCGGGACAGGAACACCGGGGAGCTGTTTTTT.

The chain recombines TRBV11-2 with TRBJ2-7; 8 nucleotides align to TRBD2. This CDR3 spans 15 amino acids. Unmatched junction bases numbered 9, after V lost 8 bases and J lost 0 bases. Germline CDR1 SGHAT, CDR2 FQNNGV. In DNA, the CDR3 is TGTGCCAGCGGCGGGGGGTCCCCCTTCTCCTACGAGCAGTACTTC. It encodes CASGGGSPFSYEQYF.

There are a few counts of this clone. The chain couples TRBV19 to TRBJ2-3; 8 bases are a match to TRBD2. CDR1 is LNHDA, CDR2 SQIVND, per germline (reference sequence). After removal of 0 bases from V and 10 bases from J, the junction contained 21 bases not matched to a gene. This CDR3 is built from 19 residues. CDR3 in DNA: TGTGCCAGTAGTATAGATGATTCGGGGGGGCCTTCTCGGGATCGGCCGCAGTATTTT. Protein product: CASSIDDSGGPSRDRPQYF.

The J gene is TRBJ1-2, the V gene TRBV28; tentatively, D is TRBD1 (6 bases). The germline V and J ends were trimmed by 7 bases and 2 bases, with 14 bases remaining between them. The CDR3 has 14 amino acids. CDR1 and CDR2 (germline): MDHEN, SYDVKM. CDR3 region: CASKENRVNYGYTF. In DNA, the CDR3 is TGTGCCAGCAAAGAAAACAGGGTGAACTATGGCTACACCTTC.

CDR3 sequence: CSAPRQGWQYF. The CDR3 DNA reads as TGCAGTGCTCCACGACAGGGCTGGCAGTACTTC. The chain combines TRBV20-1 with TRBJ2-7, with 7 bases aligning to TRBD1. The V and J ends lost 5 bases and 9 bases, in that order; junction bases with no gene match: 7. From germline, CDR1 is DFQATT and CDR2 SNEGSKA (reference sequence). CDR3 length equals 11 residues.

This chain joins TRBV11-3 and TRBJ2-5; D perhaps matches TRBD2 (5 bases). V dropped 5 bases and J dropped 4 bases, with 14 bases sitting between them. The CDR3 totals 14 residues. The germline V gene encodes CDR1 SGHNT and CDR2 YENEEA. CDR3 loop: CASSGGLAGETQYF. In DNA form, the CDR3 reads TGTGCCAGCAGCGGCGGGTTGGCCGGAGAGACCCAGTACTTC.

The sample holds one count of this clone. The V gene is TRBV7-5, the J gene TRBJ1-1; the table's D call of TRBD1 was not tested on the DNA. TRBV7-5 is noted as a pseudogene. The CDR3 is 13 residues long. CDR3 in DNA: TGTGCCAGAAGCTCAGGGACAGGGGGGGGAGCTTTCTTT. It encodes CARSSGTGGGAFF.

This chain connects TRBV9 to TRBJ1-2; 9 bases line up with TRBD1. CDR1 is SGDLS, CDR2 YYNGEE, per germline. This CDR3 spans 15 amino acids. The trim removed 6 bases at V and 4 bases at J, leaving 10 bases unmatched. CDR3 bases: TGTGCCAGCACCCAGACCGGGACAGGGCCCTATGGCTACACCTTC. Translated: CASTQTGTGPYGYTF.

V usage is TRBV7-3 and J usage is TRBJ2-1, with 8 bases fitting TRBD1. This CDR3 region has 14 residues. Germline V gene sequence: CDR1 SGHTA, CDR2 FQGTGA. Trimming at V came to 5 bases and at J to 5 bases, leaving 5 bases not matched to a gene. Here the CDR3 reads CASSTDRDHNEQFF. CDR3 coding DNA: TGTGCCAGCAGCACGGACAGGGACCACAATGAGCAGTTCTTC.

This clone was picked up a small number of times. CDR3 region: CASSSLGQGGRETQYF. The CDR3 DNA follows: TGTGCCAGTAGTTCGCTTGGACAGGGTGGTCGAGAGACCCAGTACTTC. V usage is TRBV19 and J usage is TRBJ2-5; TRBD1 aligns across 8 bases. CDR3 size: 16 residues. The ends lost 5 bases at V and 4 bases at J; junction bases unmatched: 12. The germline CDR1 and CDR2 sequences are LNHDA and SQIVND (reference sequence).

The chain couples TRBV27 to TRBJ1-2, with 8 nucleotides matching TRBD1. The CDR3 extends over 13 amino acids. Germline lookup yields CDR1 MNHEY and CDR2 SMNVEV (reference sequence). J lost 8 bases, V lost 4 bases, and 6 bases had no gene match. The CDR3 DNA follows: TGTGCCAGCAGTTCCAGGGGGCGAGGGGGCTACACCTTC. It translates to CASSSRGRGGYTF.

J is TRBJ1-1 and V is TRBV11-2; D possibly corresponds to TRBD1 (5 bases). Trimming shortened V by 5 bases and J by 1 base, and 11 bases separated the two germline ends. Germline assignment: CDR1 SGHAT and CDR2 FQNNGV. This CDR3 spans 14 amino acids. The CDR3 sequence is CASSPRQQNTEAFF. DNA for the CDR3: TGTGCCAGCAGCCCGAGACAGCAGAACACTGAAGCTTTCTTT.

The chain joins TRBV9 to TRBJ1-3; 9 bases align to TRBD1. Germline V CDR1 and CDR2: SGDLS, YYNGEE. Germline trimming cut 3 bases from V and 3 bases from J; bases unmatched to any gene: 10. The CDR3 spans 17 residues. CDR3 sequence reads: CASSAPGQGEIGNTIYF. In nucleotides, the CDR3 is TGTGCCAGCAGCGCTCCGGGACAGGGTGAAATTGGAAACACCATATATTTT.

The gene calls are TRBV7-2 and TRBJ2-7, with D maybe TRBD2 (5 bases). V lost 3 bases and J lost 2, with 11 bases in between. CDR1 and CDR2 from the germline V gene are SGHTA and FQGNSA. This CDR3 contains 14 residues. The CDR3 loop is CASSFRGLTYEQYF. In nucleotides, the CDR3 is TGTGCCAGCAGCTTTAGAGGGCTTACCTACGAGCAGTACTTC.

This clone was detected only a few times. This chain's CDR3 is CASSPRTGRGTYEQYF. DNA for the CDR3: TGTGCCAGCAGCCCCCGGACAGGGCGGGGAACCTACGAGCAGTACTTC. J is TRBJ2-7 and V is TRBV4-2; 8 bases line up with TRBD1. Trimming removed 4 bases from V and 2 bases from J; junction bases left unmatched: 10. The V gene's germline CDR1 is LGHNA and CDR2 YNFKEQ. The CDR3 spans 16 residues.

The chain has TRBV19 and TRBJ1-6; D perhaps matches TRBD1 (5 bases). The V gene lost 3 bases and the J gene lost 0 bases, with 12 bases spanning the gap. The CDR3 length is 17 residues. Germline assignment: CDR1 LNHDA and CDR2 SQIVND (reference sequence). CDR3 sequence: CASSIKGISSYNSPLHF. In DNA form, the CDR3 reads TGTGCCAGTAGTATCAAGGGGATCAGCTCCTATAATTCACCCCTCCACTTT.

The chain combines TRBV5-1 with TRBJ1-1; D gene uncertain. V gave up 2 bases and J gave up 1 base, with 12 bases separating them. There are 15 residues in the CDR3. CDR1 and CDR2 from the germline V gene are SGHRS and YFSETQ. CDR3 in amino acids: CASSFNRRGNTEAFF. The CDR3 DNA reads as TGCGCCAGCAGCTTTAATAGACGGGGGAACACTGAAGCTTTCTTT.

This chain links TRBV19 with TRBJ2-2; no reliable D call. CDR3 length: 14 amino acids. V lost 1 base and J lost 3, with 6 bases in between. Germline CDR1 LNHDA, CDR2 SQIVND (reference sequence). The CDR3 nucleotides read TGTGCCAGTAGTATAGGGCCCCACACCGGGGAGCTGTTTTTT. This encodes CASSIGPHTGELFF.

DNA of the CDR3: TGTGCCAGCAGCTTAGCCGGGACTGGGGGAAGGAACGAGCAGTACTTC. Translated: CASSLAGTGGRNEQYF. The V call is TRBV7-2, the J call TRBJ2-7; D is possibly TRBD2 (6 bases). The length of the CDR3 is 16 residues. The V gene lost 0 bases and the J gene lost 5 bases, with 17 bases spanning the gap. In germline, CDR1 is SGHTA, CDR2 FQGNSA.